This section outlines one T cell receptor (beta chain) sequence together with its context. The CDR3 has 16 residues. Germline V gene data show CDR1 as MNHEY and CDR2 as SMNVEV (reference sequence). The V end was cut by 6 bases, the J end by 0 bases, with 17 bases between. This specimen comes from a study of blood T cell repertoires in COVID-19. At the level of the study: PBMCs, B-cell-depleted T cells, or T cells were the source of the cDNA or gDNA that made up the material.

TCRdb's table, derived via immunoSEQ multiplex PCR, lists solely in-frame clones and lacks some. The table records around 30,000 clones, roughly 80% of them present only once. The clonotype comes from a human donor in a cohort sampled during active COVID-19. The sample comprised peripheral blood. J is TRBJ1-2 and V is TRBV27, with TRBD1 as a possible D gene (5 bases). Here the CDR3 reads CASSPAEKGTNYGYTF. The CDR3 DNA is TGTGCCAGCAGCCCGGCAGAAAAGGGGACTAACTATGGCTACACCTTC.